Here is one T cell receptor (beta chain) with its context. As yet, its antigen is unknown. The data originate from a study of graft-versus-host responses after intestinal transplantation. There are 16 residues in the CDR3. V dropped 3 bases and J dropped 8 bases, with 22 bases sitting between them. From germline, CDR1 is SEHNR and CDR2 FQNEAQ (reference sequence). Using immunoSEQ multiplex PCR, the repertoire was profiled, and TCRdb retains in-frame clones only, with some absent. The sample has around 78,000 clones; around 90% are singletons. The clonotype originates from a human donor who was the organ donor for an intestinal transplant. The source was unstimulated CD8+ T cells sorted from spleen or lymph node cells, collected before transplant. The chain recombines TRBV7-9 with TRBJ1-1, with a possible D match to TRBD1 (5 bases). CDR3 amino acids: CASSFLSFGTDREAFF. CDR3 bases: TGTGCCAGCAGCTTTCTGTCCTTTGGGACGGACCGAGAAGCTTTCTTT.